The clone carrying this T cell receptor beta chain turned up a few times. Antigen specificity is unknown. The data stem from a study of CD8 T cells in ankylosing spondylitis. Findings and caveats of the study: Peripheral blood samples showed relatively rare disease-linked clones, and these clones were CD8+. Ankylosing spondylitis blood appeared to be characterized by a TCR beta motif of several highly homologous variants. Matched synovial fluid from ankylosing spondylitis patients was reported to be enriched for disease-linked clones.

Each TCR beta library was made by quantitative 5'-RACE that incorporated molecular barcodes. One entry per CDR3 protein results from TCRdb running MiXCR on the 5' RACE reads. The sample includes approximately 550,000 distinct CDR3 sequences, more than 9.5% of them seen just once. This CDR3 is built from 12 residues. V shed 5 bases and J 6 bases; nucleotides not matched to a gene: 4. Germline V gene sequence: CDR1 SEHNR, CDR2 FQNEAQ (reference sequence). The TCR sequence derives from a male donor with ankylosing spondylitis. This chain links TRBV7-9 with TRBJ2-7; 7 bases match TRBD2. The source material was blood, either unsorted or a sorted T cell fraction (not recorded which). In DNA, the CDR3 is TGTGCCAGCAGCATAACTAGCGCCGAGCAGTACTTC. This translates into CASSITSAEQYF. Based on the CDR3 plus reference TRBV7-9 and TRBJ2-7, the full variable domain is DTGVSQNPRHKITKRGQNVTFRCDPISEHNRLYWYRQTLGQGPEFLTYFQNEAQLEKSRLLSDRFSAERPKGSFSTLEIQRTEQGDSAMYLCASSITSAEQYFGPGTRLTVT.